The clone carrying this T cell receptor (beta chain) was seen only once. The record originates from a study of blood T cell dynamics during melanoma immunotherapy. The sample's time point: pre-treatment baseline. Profiled with immunoSEQ multiplex PCR; TCRdb holds only in-frame clones, not every one. The sample has around 3,500 clones; around 92% are singletons. The receptor's source is a human donor with melanoma. Specimen: effector memory CD8+ T cells from blood, collected from a patient treated with checkpoint blockade.

The CDR3 here is CASSLEQGAYEQYF. The CDR3 region has the DNA TGTGCCAGCAGTTTGGAACAGGGGGCCTACGAGCAGTACTTC. V and J are TRBV28 and TRBJ2-7; 8 bases agree with TRBD1. The CDR3 extends over 14 amino acids. Germline CDR1 reads MDHEN; CDR2 reads SYDVKM. The J segment lost 2 bases and the V segment lost 3 bases, leaving 3 bases of the junction unmatched. Supplemented by reference TRBV28 and TRBJ2-7, the full variable domain reads DVKVTQSSRYLVKRTGEKVFLECVQDMDHENMFWYRQDPGLGLRLIYFSYDVKMKEKGDIPEGYSVSREKKERFSLILESASTNQTSMYLCASSLEQGAYEQYFGPGTRLTVT.